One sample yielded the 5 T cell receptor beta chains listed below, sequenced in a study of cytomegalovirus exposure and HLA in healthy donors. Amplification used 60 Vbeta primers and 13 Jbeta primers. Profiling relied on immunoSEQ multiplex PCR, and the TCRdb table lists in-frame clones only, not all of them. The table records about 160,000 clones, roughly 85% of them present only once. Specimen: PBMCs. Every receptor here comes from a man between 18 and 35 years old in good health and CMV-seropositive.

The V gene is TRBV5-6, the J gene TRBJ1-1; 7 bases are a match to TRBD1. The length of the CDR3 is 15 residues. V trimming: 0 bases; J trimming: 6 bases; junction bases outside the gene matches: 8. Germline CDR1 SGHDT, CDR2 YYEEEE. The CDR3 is CASSLGVTGSPEAFF. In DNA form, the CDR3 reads TGTGCCAGCAGCTTGGGGGTGACAGGGAGTCCTGAAGCTTTCTTT.

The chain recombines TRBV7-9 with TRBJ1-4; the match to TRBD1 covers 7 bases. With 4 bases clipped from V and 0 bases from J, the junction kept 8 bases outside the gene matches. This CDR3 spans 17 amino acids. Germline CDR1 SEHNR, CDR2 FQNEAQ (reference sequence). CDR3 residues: CASSSGGTAATNEKLFF. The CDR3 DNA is TGTGCCAGCAGCTCGGGAGGGACAGCTGCAACTAATGAAAAACTGTTTTTT.

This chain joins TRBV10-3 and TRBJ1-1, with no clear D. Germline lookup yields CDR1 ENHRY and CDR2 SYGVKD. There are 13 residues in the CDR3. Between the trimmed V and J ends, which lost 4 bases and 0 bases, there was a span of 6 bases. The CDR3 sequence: CAISAAVNTEAFF. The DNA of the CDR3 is TGTGCCATCAGTGCAGCGGTGAACACTGAAGCTTTCTTT.

CDR3 loop: CASSLGAKQPQHF. CDR3 coding DNA: TGTGCCAGCAGTTTAGGGGCGAAGCAGCCCCAGCATTTT. The chain recombines TRBV27 with TRBJ1-5; tentatively, D is TRBD1 (5 bases). Trimming shortened V by 2 bases and J by 7 bases, and 9 bases separated the two germline ends. Looked up from germline, CDR1 is MNHEY and CDR2 is SMNVEV (reference sequence). This CDR3 region has 13 residues.

The CDR3 DNA sequence: TGTGCCAGCAGCTCGGGACAGTATCATGAAAAACTGTTTTTT. Amino acid sequence: CASSSGQYHEKLFF. The genes are TRBV13 and TRBJ1-4; TRBD1 matches 7 bases. Germline assignment: CDR1 PRHDT and CDR2 FYEKMQ (reference sequence). V lost 4 bases and J lost 6; bases outside the gene matches: 5. The CDR3 contains 14 residues.